One and the same sample provided the 26 T cell receptor beta chains below, sequenced in a study of CD8+ T cells in alopecia areata. The treatment: oral pan-JAK inhibitor, 5-10 mg twice daily. Once RNA had been extracted, it was reverse transcribed into cDNA to act as the sequencing template. Measured with immunoSEQ multiplex PCR; TCRdb has only the in-frame clones, and not every one. The table includes about 270,000 clones, over 45% detected once. The sequencing here drew on CD4+ T cells sorted from blood, taken at week 52, from a patient treated with tofacitinib. The receptors were sampled from a human donor with alopecia areata.

The chain uses TRBV4-1 and TRBJ2-5; 8 nucleotides align to TRBD2. The V and J ends lost 4 bases and 5 bases, in that order; junction bases with no gene match: 12. The CDR3 spans 16 residues. The germline CDR1 and CDR2 sequences are MGHRA and YSYEKL. This CDR3 reads CASSPETSEIWETQYF. CDR3 in DNA: TGCGCCAGCAGCCCGGAGACTAGCGAAATTTGGGAGACCCAGTACTTC.

The chain links TRBV7-3 to TRBJ1-6; D might be TRBD1 (6 bases). This CDR3 is built from 13 residues. Between the trimmed V and J ends, which lost 3 bases and 8 bases, there was a span of 8 bases. Germline V lookup: CDR1 SGHTA, CDR2 FQGTGA. The CDR3 bases are TGTGCCAGCAGCTTGAACAGGGATTCACCCCTCCACTTT. Its protein is CASSLNRDSPLHF.

This clone appeared a few times. The V gene is TRBV7-3, the J gene TRBJ2-1, with 13 positions matching TRBD2. V lost 5 bases, J lost 5 bases, and 3 bases stayed unmatched. The CDR3 consists of 15 residues. Germline V gene sequence: CDR1 SGHTA, CDR2 FQGTGA. DNA for the CDR3: TGTGCCAGCAGCCACGGGACTAGCGGGGACAATGAGCAGTTCTTC. It specifies CASSHGTSGDNEQFF.

The chain couples TRBV11-2 to TRBJ1-4; 9 nucleotides agree with TRBD1. There are 14 residues in the CDR3. Germline V lookup: CDR1 SGHAT, CDR2 FQNNGV. V was clipped by 6 bases and J by 7 bases; unmatched bases: 6. The CDR3 DNA reads TGTGCCAGCAGTACCGGGACAGGGCGTGAAAAACTGTTTTTT. It translates to CASSTGTGREKLFF.

This clone was observed a handful of times. The genes are TRBV29-1 and TRBJ2-1, with no clear D. Trimming pared 7 bases from V and 5 bases from J, leaving 6 bases between. Germline V CDR1 and CDR2: SQVTM, ANQGSEA. This CDR3 has 10 amino acids. CDR3 residues: CSAANNEQFF. The CDR3 DNA is TGCAGCGCGGCAAACAATGAGCAGTTCTTC.

This chain links TRBV5-4 with TRBJ2-7; TRBD2 agrees at 7 bases. V lost 0 bases and J lost 4; bases outside the gene matches: 4. CDR1 and CDR2 from the germline V gene are SGHNT and YYREEE (reference sequence). This CDR3 is built from 14 residues. In DNA, the CDR3 is TGTGCCAGCAGCTTGGAGCTAGCGGCTTACGAGCAGTACTTC. Protein sequence: CASSLELAAYEQYF.

The chain combines TRBV30 with TRBJ2-7; D is possibly TRBD2 (7 bases). V lost 1 base and J 6 bases, leaving 16 bases between the germline ends. Looked up from germline, CDR1 is GTSNPN and CDR2 is SVGIG (reference sequence). This CDR3 is built from 14 residues. The CDR3 sequence: CAWSGGGGFSEQYF. The CDR3, as DNA: TGTGCCTGGAGTGGGGGAGGGGGATTCAGCGAGCAGTACTTC.

This chain connects TRBV23-1 to TRBJ2-3; D unclear. TRBV23-1 falls under the ORF class, with uncertain function. CDR3 size: 16 residues. Trimming cost V 4 bases and J 2 bases, with 16 bases left between them. The CDR3 spells CASSRYVHGITDTQYF. DNA for the CDR3: TGCGCCAGCAGTCGCTACGTCCATGGGATCACAGATACGCAGTATTTT.

The chain has TRBV29-1 and TRBJ1-1, with TRBD1 identical over 9 bases. The CDR3 consists of 12 residues. With V trimmed by 5 bases and J by 10 bases, 8 bases remained unmatched. Germline V gives CDR1 SQVTM, CDR2 ANQGSEA. The CDR3 DNA is TGCAGCGTTCAATTCCCGGGACAGGGAGCTTTCTTT. It specifies CSVQFPGQGAFF.

This clone was detected many times. The chain uses TRBV11-1 and TRBJ2-3; the match to TRBD1 covers 9 bases. CDR3 size: 16 residues. V shed 0 bases and J 3 bases; nucleotides not matched to a gene: 4. From germline, CDR1 is SGHAT and CDR2 FQDESV (reference sequence). For the CDR3, the DNA is TGTGCCAGCAGCTTAGCTCGGGACAGGGTAACAGATACGCAGTATTTT. It encodes CASSLARDRVTDTQYF.

The chain joins TRBV6-6 to TRBJ2-7; maybe TRBD1 (5 bases). Trimming took off 5 bases at V and 3 bases at J, with 11 bases between the two ends. Germline CDR1 is MNHNY and CDR2 is SVGAGI (reference sequence). The CDR3 consists of 13 residues. CDR3 amino acids: CASSTGGLYEQYF. CDR3 in DNA: TGTGCCAGCAGTACAGGCGGTCTCTACGAGCAGTACTTC.

The chain carries TRBV6-5 and TRBJ1-2; D gene unclear. Germline V gene sequence: CDR1 MNHEY, CDR2 SVGAGI. CDR3 length equals 14 residues. Trimming stripped 0 bases from V and 6 bases from J, with 11 bases between. CDR3 DNA sequence: TGTGCCAGCAGTTACTCGCCACGGAGGGATGGCTACACCTTC. This encodes CASSYSPRRDGYTF.

The chain carries TRBV5-1 and TRBJ2-7; D is tentatively TRBD1 or TRBD2 (5 bases each). Germline loops: CDR1 SGHRS, CDR2 YFSETQ. Trimming took 0 bases from V and 6 from J, leaving 16 bases between them. The CDR3 is 15 residues long. CDR3 bases: TGCGCCAGCAGCTTGGTAATCGGGGCACAGGCCGAGCAGTACTTC. Protein sequence: CASSLVIGAQAEQYF.

Regarding this clone: Lacking the conserved final phenylalanine or tryptophan, this CDR3 likely reflects a read error. This rearrangement joins TRBV30 to TRBJ1-2, with a possible D match to TRBD1 (5 bases). The CDR3 consists of 12 residues. The germline CDR1 and CDR2 sequences are GTSNPN and SVGIG (reference sequence). V was shortened by 4 bases and J by 7 bases, with 13 bases between the two germline ends. The CDR3 sequence is CAWNGGTSGYTS. CDR3 sequence (DNA): TGTGCCTGGAATGGGGGGACGAGTGGCTACACCTCC.

The V and J genes are TRBV4-3 and TRBJ1-4, with 7 bases fitting TRBD1. V was clipped by 4 bases and J by 5 bases; unmatched bases: 4. This CDR3 comprises 14 residues. Germline values: CDR1 LGHNA, CDR2 YSLEER. CDR3 sequence reads: CASSPGQTNEKLFF. The CDR3 bases are TGCGCCAGCAGCCCGGGACAGACAAATGAAAAACTGTTTTTT.

The CDR3: CASNGQLNQPQHF. In nucleotides, the CDR3 is TGTGCCAGCAACGGACAGCTCAATCAGCCCCAGCATTTT. The chain uses TRBV2 and TRBJ1-5; tentatively, D is TRBD1 (6 bases). V dropped 7 bases and J dropped 3 bases, with 10 bases sitting between them. CDR1 and CDR2 (germline): SNHLY, FYNNEI. CDR3 length equals 13 residues. The whole variable domain, remainder taken from reference TRBV2 and TRBJ1-5, is EPEVTQTPSHQVTQMGQEVILRCVPISNHLYFYWYRQILGQKVEFLVSFYNNEISEKSEIFDDQFSVERPDGSNFTLKIRSTKLEDSAMYFCASNGQLNQPQHFGDGTRLSIL.

This clone has a handful of counts. The V call is TRBV7-8, the J call TRBJ2-5; D is possibly TRBD1 (6 bases). V gave up 5 bases and J gave up 2 bases, with 12 bases separating them. CDR1 and CDR2 (germline): SGHVS, FQNEAQ. This CDR3 region has 14 residues. The CDR3 nucleotides are TGTGCCAGCAGCGCCCGGACAGCTCAAGAGACCCAGTACTTC. It encodes CASSARTAQETQYF.

A word on this clone: The sample holds other DNA sequences that translate to the same CDR3. The gene calls are TRBV6-5 and TRBJ2-7; D gene unclear. The CDR3 consists of 11 residues. Between the trimmed V and J ends, which lost 4 bases and 3 bases, there was a span of 4 bases. Germline loops: CDR1 MNHEY, CDR2 SVGAGI. CDR3 sequence: CASSSVYEQYF. As DNA, the CDR3 is TGTGCCAGCAGTTCCGTCTACGAGCAGTACTTC.

Of note for this clone: A read error may account for a junction end that differs from germline. The genes are TRBV6-5 and TRBJ2-7, with 7 bases aligning to TRBD2. CDR3 length equals 13 residues. Germline CDR1 MNHEY, CDR2 SVGAGI. In DNA, the CDR3 is TGTGCCATCAGTCGGACTAGTGGCTACGAGCAGTACTTC. Translated: CAISRTSGYEQYF.

The CDR3 here is CASSARQEGVHNEQFF. The CDR3 DNA sequence: TGTGCCAGCAGTGCGCGACAAGAAGGGGTACACAATGAGCAGTTCTTC. The V and J genes are TRBV2 and TRBJ2-1; weak D call: TRBD1 (5 bases). Trimming took 4 bases from V and 5 from J, leaving 18 bases between them. CDR1 and CDR2 from the germline V gene are SNHLY and FYNNEI. The CDR3 runs 16 residues.

In regard to this clone: Other nucleotide sequences in the sample specify the same CDR3. This chain connects TRBV9 to TRBJ1-2; D gene ambiguous. This CDR3 is 12 amino acids long. CDR1 and CDR2 from the germline V gene are SGDLS and YYNGEE. Trimming took off 0 bases at V and 3 bases at J, with 3 bases between the two ends. The CDR3 region has the DNA TGTGCCAGCAGCGTAGTTGACTATGGCTACACCTTC. Translation: CASSVVDYGYTF.

The rearrangement uses TRBV29-1 and TRBJ2-7; 7 nucleotides agree with TRBD1. CDR1 and CDR2 (germline): SQVTM, ANQGSEA. Trimming cost V 6 bases and J 2 bases; bases outside gene matches: 4. The CDR3 has 12 residues. The CDR3 DNA follows: TGCAGCGTGATGACAGGGCCCTACGAGCAGTACTTC. Protein: CSVMTGPYEQYF.

This clone was observed once. The chain has TRBV18 and TRBJ2-7; 7 bases map to TRBD1. The CDR3 extends over 11 amino acids. Germline V lookup: CDR1 KGHSH, CDR2 LQKENI. V dropped 8 bases and J dropped 6; count of bases not matched to a gene: 4. CDR3 coding DNA: TGTGCCAGCAGACAGGGATCCGAGCAGTACTTC. Its protein is CASRQGSEQYF.

This clone was observed a few times. The chain carries TRBV19 and TRBJ2-6; the D call may be TRBD1 or TRBD2 (5 bases each). The CDR3 runs to 17 residues. V was clipped by 7 bases and J by 0 bases, with 16 bases between them. Germline values: CDR1 LNHDA, CDR2 SQIVND (reference sequence). CDR3 DNA sequence: TGTGCCAGTACAAGTAAAGGGACCGGCTCTGGGGCCAACGTCCTGACTTTC. Encoded protein: CASTSKGTGSGANVLTF.

This sequence joins TRBV29-1 and TRBJ1-1; D possibly corresponds to TRBD1 (6 bases). The V end lost 5 bases, the J end lost 5 bases, and 15 bases lay between the germline ends. Germline V gene sequence: CDR1 SQVTM, CDR2 ANQGSEA. This CDR3 is built from 13 residues. CDR3 bases: TGCAGCGTTTTCCCAGGGGAAGAGACTGAAGCTTTCTTT. Protein product: CSVFPGEETEAFF.

The chain employs TRBV6-6 and TRBJ2-3; 12 bases line up with TRBD2. The CDR3 runs 15 residues. Trimming removed 6 bases from V and 4 bases from J; junction bases left unmatched: 5. The germline gives CDR1 MNHNY, CDR2 SVGAGI (reference sequence). The CDR3 nucleotides read TGTGCCAGCAGACGGACTAGCGGGACGCCAGATACGCAGTATTTT. Protein: CASRRTSGTPDTQYF.